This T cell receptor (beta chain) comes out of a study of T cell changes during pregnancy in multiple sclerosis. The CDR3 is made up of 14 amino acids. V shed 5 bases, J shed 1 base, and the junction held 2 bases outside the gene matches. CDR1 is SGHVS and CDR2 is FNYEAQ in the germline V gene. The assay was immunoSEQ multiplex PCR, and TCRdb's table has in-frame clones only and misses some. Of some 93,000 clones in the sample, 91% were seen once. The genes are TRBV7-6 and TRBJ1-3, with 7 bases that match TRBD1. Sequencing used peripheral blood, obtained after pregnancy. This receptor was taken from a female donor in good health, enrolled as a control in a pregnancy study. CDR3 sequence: CASSQGQSGNTIYF. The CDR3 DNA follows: TGTGCCAGCAGCCAGGGACAGTCTGGAAACACCATATATTTT.